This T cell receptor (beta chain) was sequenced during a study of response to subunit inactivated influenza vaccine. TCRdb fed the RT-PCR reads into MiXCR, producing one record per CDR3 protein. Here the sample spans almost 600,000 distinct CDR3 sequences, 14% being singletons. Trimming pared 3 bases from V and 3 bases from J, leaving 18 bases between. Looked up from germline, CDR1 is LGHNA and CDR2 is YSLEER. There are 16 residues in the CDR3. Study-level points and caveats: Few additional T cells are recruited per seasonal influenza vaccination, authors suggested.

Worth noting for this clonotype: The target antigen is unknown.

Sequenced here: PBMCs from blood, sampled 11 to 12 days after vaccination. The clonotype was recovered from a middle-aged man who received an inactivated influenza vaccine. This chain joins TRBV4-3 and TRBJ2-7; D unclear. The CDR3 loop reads CASSQTYSRSIYEQYF. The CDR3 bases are TGCGCCAGCAGCCAGACATATTCTAGGTCAATCTACGAGCAGTACTTC.